This T cell receptor (beta chain) was documented in a study of T-cell memory formation after mild COVID-19 (dated by TCRdb to about 2021). For the wider study: TCR sequence clusters from the two donors were largely donor specific. In a couple of donors, T-cell clones that expanded and contracted after mild COVID-19 were tracked by sequencing TCRalpha and TCRbeta repertoires over time. The cohort was made up of two young adult volunteers, one female and one male, who were previously healthy.

PBMCs were isolated by Ficoll-Paque density gradient centrifugation. This clonotype was recorded a few times. Its specific antigen is unknown. Nothing much larger sits one base from this clone, and base qualities are not available. The CDR3 spans 15 residues, from the cysteine through the phenylalanine. Only the CDR3 DNA is retained, 45 bases long and in frame from the first base. V is trimmed back by 5 bases and J by 15 bases, and the junction contains 16 bases that no gene match accounts for. CDR1 and CDR2, per the germline V gene, are MNHEY and SVGEGT. On the study overall, not on this receptor specifically: Contracting CD4+ clones appeared mostly in the CM and EM memory subsets, whereas CD8+ clones were enriched in EMRA. The detection of some responding clones in pre-infection memory suggests that pre-existing cross-reactive memory T cells joined the SARS-CoV-2 response. From day 15 to 85, contracting clones showed balanced CD4/CD8 phenotypes, whereas a second wave of clones that expanded from day 15 to 37 leaned towards CD4+. Only a couple of mild cases were covered by the study, and larger cohorts that include severe cases with pre-infection samples were considered necessary. SARS-CoV-2 specificity of the second-wave clones peaking on day 37 was not confirmed.

TCRdb lists the instrument as Illumina NovaSeq 6000. TCRalpha and TCRbeta cDNA libraries were constructed by 5'RACE with constant-segment primers, with sample barcodes and unique molecular identifiers being introduced. RNA was extracted from every sample with Trizol reagent. The libraries were amplified in two PCR steps, and the second step added a second sample barcode and Illumina TruSeq adapters. Sequencing of libraries was performed on an Illumina NovaSeq with 2 x 150 bp paired-end reads. Per the original workflow: Reads were demultiplexed and collapsed into UMI-guided consensus sequences with migec v1.2.7. Using mixcr v2.1.11, UMI consensuses were aligned to TRA and TRB V and J templates and then assembled into clonotypes. A clonotype was counted as expanded or contracted only if both edgeR and NoisET called the change significant, with noise models trained on biological replicates. For edgeR calls, the thresholds were a false discovery rate-adjusted p below 0.01 and a log2 fold-change of 1. PCA with hierarchical clustering of max-normalized trajectories of the 1000 most abundant clonotypes was used as exploratory dynamics analysis. Separately sequenced CD4+ and CD8+ repertoires were used to assign a CD4 or CD8 phenotype to each responding clone. TCRdb applied fastp at Q25 and MiXCR to the public reads, then kept only in-frame beta chains. Identical CDR3 protein sequences are pooled into one entry, listed with their most common genes and DNA. The V and J calls were determined by TCRdb, not by the authors. The sample table lists around 300,000 distinct CDR3 sequences, roughly a fifth of them with a count of one. Roughly 20% of the sample rests with the top ten.

This receptor chain uses TRBV6-2 or TRBV6-3 and TRBJ2-1, with 10 junctional bases fitting TRBD2. This TCR came from a man aged 18 to 29 who had mild COVID-19 (a few samples of this study predate the infection). The sample titles of this study are shuffled in the database, so cell type and time point are left out; the donor was told from shared clones. Sequenced input: PBMCs or a T cell subset sorted from them (not recorded which). Here the CDR3 is given as CASSDPTSGSVKPFF. The DNA reads TGTGCCAGCAGTGACCCGACTAGCGGGTCGGTTAAGCCGTTCTTC.